The 10 T cell receptor beta chains listed next were all sequenced from one sample in a study of radiation and T cells in renal cell carcinoma. Time point denoted: blood 2 weeks post-SBRT. Treatment given: 15 Gy SBRT to primary tumor, nephrectomy 4 weeks later. TCRdb's copy holds only in-frame clones and misses some; the assay was immunoSEQ multiplex PCR. Counted here are fewer than 150,000 clones, 88% occurring once; the ten biggest clones make up approximately 5.8%. The input for sequencing was blood, taken from a patient whose treatment included radiotherapy and nephrectomy. The receptors derive from a woman in her seventies with renal cell carcinoma.

In the case of this clone: The germline gene is not matched at one end of the junction; a read error may be the cause. The chain recombines TRBV7-7 with TRBJ2-1; D not certain. CDR3 length: 14 amino acids. Looked up from germline, CDR1 is SSHAT and CDR2 is FNYEAQ (reference sequence). CDR3 bases: TGTGCTAGCAGCCCAAGGGAAAGAGGCAATGAGCAGTTCTTC. It codes for CASSPRERGNEQFF.

The rearrangement joins TRBV5-4 to TRBJ2-3; D perhaps matches TRBD2 (6 bases). This CDR3 region has 13 residues. Trimming stripped 0 bases from V and 5 bases from J, with 7 bases between. The germline gives CDR1 SGHNT, CDR2 YYREEE (reference sequence). The CDR3 here is CASSLGGVDTQYF. In DNA, the CDR3 is TGTGCCAGCAGCTTGGGGGGGGTAGATACGCAGTATTTT. Variable domain in full (rest from reference TRBV5-4 and TRBJ2-3): ETGVTQSPTHLIKTRGQQVTLRCSSQSGHNTVSWYQQALGQGPQFIFQYYREEENGRGNFPPRFSGLQFPNYSSELNVNALELDDSALYLCASSLGGVDTQYFGPGTRLTVL.

This rearrangement joins TRBV6-1 to TRBJ1-4; D is possibly TRBD1 (6 bases). This CDR3 is 15 amino acids long. Germline V gene lookup returns CDR1 MNHNS and CDR2 SASEGT. V lost 4 bases and J lost 4, with 13 bases in between. CDR3 coding DNA: TGTGCCAGCAGTGGAAGGACAGTAGGTAATGAAAAACTGTTTTTT. Its protein product is CASSGRTVGNEKLFF.

This chain uses TRBV9 with TRBJ2-7; 7 positions match TRBD2. CDR3 size: 15 residues. The ends lost 1 base at V and 4 bases at J; junction bases unmatched: 8. Germline CDR1 and CDR2: SGDLS and YYNGEE. CDR3 nucleotides: TGTGCCAGCAGCGTATCGGGGGGAGTTGGGTACGAGCAGTACTTC. This codes for CASSVSGGVGYEQYF.

The chain is built from TRBV6-4 and TRBJ2-4, with D uncertain. The CDR3 is 11 amino acids. Germline V lookup: CDR1 MRHNA, CDR2 SNTAGT. Trimming cost V 8 bases and J 8 bases, with 10 bases left between them. CDR3 coding DNA: TGTGCCAGCCGACCTTCTTACATTCAGTACTTC. It yields the protein CASRPSYIQYF.

The CDR3 nucleotides are TGTGCCAGCAGAAAGGACAGGGGGTTTAATCAGCCCCAGCATTTT. Amino acids: CASRKDRGFNQPQHF. V usage is TRBV6-5 and J usage is TRBJ1-5, with 10 nucleotides matching TRBD1. The V gene end was trimmed by 6 bases and the J gene end by 4 bases; junction bases not matched to a gene: 6. Germline assignment: CDR1 MNHEY and CDR2 SVGAGI. This CDR3 comprises 15 residues.

As regards this clone: A read error may produce the germline difference seen at one junction end. The V call is TRBV5-6, the J call TRBJ1-6; 9 nucleotides align to TRBD1. CDR1 and CDR2 from the germline V gene are SGHDT and YYEEEE. The CDR3 has 14 amino acids. CDR3 protein: CASSLGQGSSPLHF. DNA for the CDR3: TGTGCCAGCAGTTTGGGACAGGGCTCCTCACCCCTCCACTTT.

CDR3 nucleotides: TGTGCCAGCTCGTGGTCGAATCGCCGGGCCGGTAATTCACCCCTCCACTTT. Translation gives CASSWSNRRAGNSPLHF. The chain recombines TRBV2 with TRBJ1-6; D is unclear. The V gene lost 8 bases and the J gene lost 6 bases, with 23 bases spanning the gap. Looked up from germline, CDR1 is SNHLY and CDR2 is FYNNEI. The CDR3 sequence is 17 residues long. The entire variable domain, with the rest obtained from reference TRBV2 and TRBJ1-6, is as follows: EPEVTQTPSHQVTQMGQEVILRCVPISNHLYFYWYRQILGQKVEFLVSFYNNEISEKSEIFDDQFSVERPDGSNFTLKIRSTKLEDSAMYFCASSWSNRRAGNSPLHFGNGTRLTVT.

This sequence joins TRBV4-2 and TRBJ2-1; 7 bases match TRBD2. The CDR3 is 19 amino acids. Germline V lookup: CDR1 LGHNA, CDR2 YNFKEQ. V shed 6 bases, J shed 0 bases, and the junction held 17 bases outside the gene matches. DNA of the CDR3: TGTGCCAGCAGTGTAGGGGATAAGTCGCGCGGGAGCTCCTACAATGAGCAGTTCTTC. This translates into CASSVGDKSRGSSYNEQFF.

The chain recombines TRBV9 with TRBJ2-1, with 7 bases lining up with TRBD1. V lost 4 bases, J lost 4 bases, and 5 bases stayed unmatched. Germline V gene data show CDR1 as SGDLS and CDR2 as YYNGEE. The CDR3 consists of 14 residues. The CDR3 region is CASSSGQEYNEQFF. CDR3 nucleotides: TGTGCCAGCAGCTCAGGACAGGAGTACAATGAGCAGTTCTTC.